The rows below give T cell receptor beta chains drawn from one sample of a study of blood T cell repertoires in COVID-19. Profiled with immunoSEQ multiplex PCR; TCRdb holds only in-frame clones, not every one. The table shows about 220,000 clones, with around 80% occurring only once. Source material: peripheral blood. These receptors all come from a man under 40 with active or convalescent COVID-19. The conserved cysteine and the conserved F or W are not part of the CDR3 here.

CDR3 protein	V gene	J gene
ASSQAHRGQAF	TRBV4-3	TRBJ1-1
ATSRDQGQGGYGYT	TRBV15	TRBJ1-2
ASSPGLSRDTQY	TRBV4-3	TRBJ2-3
ASRTSGVIYEQY	TRBV2	TRBJ2-7
ASSPQTGNTEAF	TRBV4-1	TRBJ1-1
ASSSGLAGGMETQY	TRBV7-2	TRBJ2-5
ASSPSSYNEQF	TRBV6-5	TRBJ2-1
ATSREKGTGQQVYGYT	TRBV15	TRBJ1-2
ARREGGDRYQETQY	TRBV9	TRBJ2-5
ASSDNRAHGYT	TRBV7-2	TRBJ1-2
ATSDSAGTGVDEQF	TRBV24-1	TRBJ2-1
ASSPTLAGGPGDEQF	TRBV7-9	TRBJ2-1
ASSLGAGARETQY	TRBV4-1	TRBJ2-5
ASSQDLAHNEQF	TRBV14	TRBJ2-1
AWSGLAGVELGLWQETQY	TRBV30	TRBJ2-5
ASTVHEQY	TRBV10-1	TRBJ2-7
ASSLGTGSQETQY	TRBV13	TRBJ2-5
ASSLRPGSSYEQY	TRBV5-1	TRBJ2-7
ASSAQGNGELF	TRBV7-6	TRBJ2-2
ASSPEGNSAGNTIY	TRBV5-1	TRBJ1-3
ASSDGGRRTIY	TRBV7-2	TRBJ1-3
ASSPTVPLGGYT	TRBV5-1	TRBJ1-2
ASSSLTGGELF	TRBV13	TRBJ2-2
ASRRGNNYGYT	TRBV28	TRBJ1-2
ATHPTRDYNEQF	TRBV19	TRBJ2-1
ASSPNEGLVMSQH	TRBV18	TRBJ1-5
ASSLDRNTEAF	TRBV7-2	TRBJ1-1
ASSYGTPGEQY	TRBV5-6	TRBJ2-7
ASSLSQGASGANVLT	TRBV28	TRBJ2-6
ASSYPPVAQADYEQY	TRBV28	TRBJ2-7
ASITGFLGNTEAF	TRBV19	TRBJ1-1
ASSPRLAGGTTYNEQF	TRBV7-8	TRBJ2-1
ASSSLIELNYGYT	TRBV7-9	TRBJ1-2
ASRYASGSSYNEQF	TRBV10-2	TRBJ2-1
ASSSSPSGRGEQY	TRBV5-1	TRBJ2-7
ASSFPGVAQH	TRBV7-2	TRBJ1-5
ASRLPGTGVDTEAF	TRBV28	TRBJ1-1
ASSPDVGLASTNTQY	TRBV18	TRBJ2-3
AISGGREGNEQF	TRBV10-3	TRBJ2-1
ASRRGGSAYEQY	TRBV2	TRBJ2-7
ASSLLAAANTGELF	TRBV7-2	TRBJ2-2
ASSPFRGHQPQH	TRBV6-5	TRBJ1-5
ASSLWTGEDEQY	TRBV11-2	TRBJ2-7
AIPGLLAQEQF	TRBV2	TRBJ2-1
ASSKGSASGAGEQF	TRBV21-1	TRBJ2-1
ASSLNRDMSPLH	TRBV5-1	TRBJ1-6
ASSYSILAGGFEQF	TRBV6-6	TRBJ2-1
ASRNLAGGGETQY	TRBV7-8	TRBJ2-5
SVGTSQPQH	TRBV29-1	TRBJ1-5
ASSFRSSASYNEQF	TRBV27	TRBJ2-1
ASKGRGPVETQY	TRBV19	TRBJ2-5
ASSRTGSSYEQY	TRBV27	TRBJ2-7
ASSLEAGSNQPQH	TRBV7-6	TRBJ1-5
AISGGQGVGQPQH	TRBV10-3	TRBJ1-5
ASRGLAGAFGDTQY	TRBV5-4	TRBJ2-3
ASSQGTGGAGPGELF	TRBV4-3	TRBJ2-2
ASSSLGTNEKLF	TRBV7-2	TRBJ1-4
ATSAGTSSLGETQY	TRBV24-1	TRBJ2-5
ASSWPTGELF	TRBV27	TRBJ2-2
ASSQAIGQEGRVVSGANVLT	TRBV3-1/TRBV3-2	TRBJ2-6